Below are 9 T cell receptor beta chains sequenced from a single sample in a study of blood T cell repertoires in COVID-19. The method was immunoSEQ multiplex PCR; TCRdb's version includes in-frame clones alone and lacks a portion of them. The table lists about 480,000 clones, around 85% of them singletons. Sequencing was performed on PBMCs or T cells enriched from blood (not recorded which). The receptors come from a woman between 55 and 75 years old who had recovered from COVID-19.

This chain links TRBV6-5 with TRBJ1-2; 8 bases map to TRBD1. The CDR3 is made up of 15 amino acids. Germline values: CDR1 MNHEY, CDR2 SVGAGI. After removal of 7 bases from V and 4 bases from J, the junction contained 11 bases not matched to a gene. CDR3 sequence: CASKLRTGISYGYTF. CDR3 nucleotide sequence: TGTGCCAGCAAACTTAGGACAGGGATTAGCTATGGCTACACCTTC.

Details on this clone: This specimen includes other DNA sequences encoding the same CDR3. V usage is TRBV5-1 and J usage is TRBJ1-1, with D possibly being TRBD1 (6 bases). There are 14 residues in the CDR3. Trimming left V 1 base short and J 4 bases short, with 11 bases between. The germline V gene encodes CDR1 SGHRS and CDR2 YFSETQ. CDR3 region: CASSLQGGATEAFF. The CDR3, as DNA: TGCGCCAGCAGCTTGCAAGGGGGAGCCACTGAAGCTTTCTTT.

This chain uses TRBV12-3 or TRBV12-4 with TRBJ1-2, with D unresolved. Trimming removed 5 bases at V and 5 bases at J, with 12 bases between. The CDR3 sequence is 13 residues long. The CDR3 DNA reads TGTGCCAGCAGTCCCCAGGTCGTTTATGGCTACACCTTC. Amino acids: CASSPQVVYGYTF.

The V call is TRBV30, the J call TRBJ1-1; 7 bases are shared with TRBD1. Trimming cost V 5 bases and J 3 bases; bases outside gene matches: 6. Germline V lookup: CDR1 GTSNPN, CDR2 SVGIG (reference sequence). The CDR3 consists of 13 residues. CDR3 region: CAWQGTDHTEAFF. The DNA of the CDR3 is TGTGCCTGGCAAGGGACAGACCACACTGAAGCTTTCTTT.

The chain combines TRBV5-1 with TRBJ1-2; 8 bases are shared with TRBD1. Germline CDR1 SGHRS, CDR2 YFSETQ. The J segment lost 4 bases and the V segment lost 0 bases, leaving 5 bases of the junction unmatched. There are 15 residues in the CDR3. CDR3 residues: CASSLEAQGAYGYTF. The CDR3 bases are TGCGCCAGCAGCTTGGAAGCTCAGGGGGCCTATGGCTACACCTTC.

The V call is TRBV7-2, the J call TRBJ2-7; D is possibly TRBD2 (5 bases). There are 14 residues in the CDR3. Germline lookup yields CDR1 SGHTA and CDR2 FQGNSA. The germline V and J ends were trimmed by 3 bases and 2 bases, with 11 bases remaining between them. The CDR3 DNA follows: TGTGCCAGCAGCTTGTCGAGCGGCGCCTACGAGCAGTACGTC. Protein sequence: CASSLSSGAYEQYV.

The J gene is TRBJ2-1, the V gene TRBV2; 12 bases are a match to TRBD1. Germline CDR1 SNHLY, CDR2 FYNNEI. This CDR3 is 14 amino acids long. V dropped 8 bases and J dropped 7; count of bases not matched to a gene: 6. The CDR3 DNA follows: TGTGCCAGCCGGGACAGGGGGCTAGGAAATGAGCAGTTCTTC. Encoded protein: CASRDRGLGNEQFF.

The chain carries TRBV5-1 and TRBJ2-6, with TRBD2 as a possible D gene (6 bases). This CDR3 is built from 14 residues. The V and J ends lost 7 bases and 2 bases respectively, with 10 bases between them. Germline V gene lookup returns CDR1 SGHRS and CDR2 YFSETQ. CDR3 nucleotides: TGCGCCAGCCGGGGGTTGGCTGGGGCCAACGTCCTGACTTTC. It codes for CASRGLAGANVLTF.

This chain uses TRBV4-1 with TRBJ2-3; 7 bases match TRBD1. CDR1 MGHRA and CDR2 YSYEKL come from the germline V gene. Trimming took 0 bases from V and 4 from J; bases not matched to a gene: 13. This CDR3 region has 18 residues. This CDR3 is CASSQDPGRGGRSDTQYF. For the CDR3, the DNA is TGCGCCAGCAGCCAAGATCCGGGGAGAGGGGGCAGGTCAGATACGCAGTATTTT.